The clone carrying this T cell receptor (beta chain) turned up a few times. Unique molecular identifiers were incorporated when the TCRbeta library was constructed. TCRdb re-derived calls from the PCR reads in MiXCR, one entry per CDR3 protein. Counted here are some 590,000 distinct CDR3 sequences, about 10% occurring once; the ten biggest clones make up about 4%. The sample originates from a study of T-cell reconstitution after alpha-beta-depleted transplantation in children. This CDR3 is 13 amino acids long. CDR1 and CDR2 from the germline V gene are SGHRS and YFSETQ. The V end lost 0 bases, the J end lost 6 bases, and 6 bases lay between the germline ends.

The sample in question was PBMCs from the stem cell graft donor, obtained from the stem cell graft. This sequence originates from a human donor who donated a stem cell graft to a child with acute myeloid leukemia. The chain combines TRBV5-1 with TRBJ2-2; no clear D. The CDR3 sequence: CASSLEIAGELFF. Written as DNA, the CDR3 is TGCGCCAGCAGCTTGGAAATTGCCGGGGAGCTGTTTTTT.